This is a list of T cell receptor beta chains from one sample in a study of post-analysis software for immune sequencing data. TCRdb itself ran the PCR reads through MiXCR, one entry per CDR3 protein. The table has hundreds of thousands of distinct CDR3 sequences, 55% to 60% seen once; the top ten hold around 10%. What was sequenced was blood. These receptors came from a girl aged 2-9 years with multiple sclerosis. Both conserved end residues are part of each CDR3. D genes are given only for firm matches. The listing skips clone size in some rows; elsewhere it reads once, few, many or a size class.

size	D	V	J	CDR3	DNA
.	TRBD1	TRBV6-1	TRBJ1-2	CASREGQGAFGYTF	TGTGCCAGCAGGGAAGGACAGGGGGCCTTTGGCTACACCTTC
few	.	TRBV29-1	TRBJ1-1	CSVVGQLNTEAFF	TGCAGCGTTGTAGGGCAGTTGAACACTGAAGCTTTCTTT
.	TRBD1	TRBV13	TRBJ2-4	CASSLGGQGAAKNIQYF	TGTGCCAGCAGCTTAGGTGGGCAGGGGGCCGCCAAAAACATTCAGTACTTC
.	TRBD1	TRBV7-2	TRBJ1-2	CASSLIPLYRGGAGSQGYTF	TGTGCCAGCAGCTTAATTCCGTTGTACCGAGGGGGCGCGGGAAGCCAAGGCTACACCTTC
.	.	TRBV10-3	TRBJ2-1	CAISLEVGYNEQFF	TGTGCCATCAGCCTTGAAGTGGGGTACAATGAGCAGTTCTTC
once	.	TRBV7-9	TRBJ2-1	CASRIRGSRVNEQFF	TGTGCCAGCAGGATTCGAGGCAGCCGGGTAAATGAGCAGTTCTTC
.	TRBD2	TRBV3-1	TRBJ2-2	CASSLRTSGDAGELFF	TGTGCCAGCAGCTTGAGGACTAGCGGGGACGCCGGGGAGCTGTTTTTT
.	TRBD2	TRBV29-1	TRBJ2-3	CSGGLAGGTDTQYF	TGCAGCGGTGGACTAGCGGGGGGCACAGATACGCAGTATTTT
.	.	TRBV10-3	TRBJ2-1	CATQNSSSYNEQFF	TGTGCCACCCAAAATTCTTCCTCCTACAATGAGCAGTTCTTC
.	.	TRBV29-1	TRBJ2-1	CSHRGRGAWNEQFF	TGCAGCCATAGGGGACGGGGGGCGTGGAATGAGCAGTTCTTC
few	.	TRBV12-3/TRBV12-4	TRBJ2-5	CASSLVGPQETQYF	TGTGCCAGCAGTTTAGTGGGGCCTCAAGAGACCCAGTACTTC
.	TRBD2	TRBV7-2	TRBJ2-5	CASSGASPLAGVSYGQYF	TGTGCCAGCAGCGGGGCTTCTCCTCTAGCGGGAGTCTCCTACGGGCAGTACTTC
few	.	TRBV24-1	TRBJ2-3	CATSDPASTDTQYF	TGTGCCACCAGTGATCCTGCCAGCACAGATACGCAGTATTTT
once	TRBD1	TRBV29-1	TRBJ1-5	CSVVFSTGNQPQHF	TGCAGCGTTGTATTCTCGACAGGGAATCAGCCCCAGCATTTT
few	TRBD2	TRBV10-3	TRBJ2-5	CAISESSGGSLGETQYF	TGTGCCATCAGTGAGTCGAGCGGGGGCTCCCTGGGAGAGACCCAGTACTTC
few	.	TRBV13	TRBJ2-5	CASSSDSQETQYF	TGCGCCAGCAGCTCAGACAGCCAAGAGACCCAGTACTTC